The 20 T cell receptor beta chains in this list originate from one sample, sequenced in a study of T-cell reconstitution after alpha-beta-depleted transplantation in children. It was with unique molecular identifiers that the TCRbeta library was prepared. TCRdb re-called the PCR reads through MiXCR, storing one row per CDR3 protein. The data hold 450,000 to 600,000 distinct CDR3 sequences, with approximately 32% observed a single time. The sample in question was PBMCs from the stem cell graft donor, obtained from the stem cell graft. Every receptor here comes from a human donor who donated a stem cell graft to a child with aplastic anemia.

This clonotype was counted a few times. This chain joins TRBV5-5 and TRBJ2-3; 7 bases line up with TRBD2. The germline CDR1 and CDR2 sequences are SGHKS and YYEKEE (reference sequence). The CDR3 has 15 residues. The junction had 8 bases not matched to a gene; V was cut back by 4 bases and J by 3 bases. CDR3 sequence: CASSPTSSLTDTQYF. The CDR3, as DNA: TGTGCCAGCAGCCCGACTAGCTCACTAACAGATACGCAGTATTTT.

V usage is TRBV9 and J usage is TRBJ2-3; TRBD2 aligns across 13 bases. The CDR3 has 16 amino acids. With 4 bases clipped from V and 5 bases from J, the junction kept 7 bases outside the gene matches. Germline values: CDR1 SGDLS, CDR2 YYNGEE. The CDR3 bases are TGTGCCAGCAGCCCAGGGACTAGCGGGATTGGAGATACGCAGTATTTT. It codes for CASSPGTSGIGDTQYF.

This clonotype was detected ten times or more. The CDR3 DNA follows: TGCGCCAGCAGTAGAGGGGGCACCGGGGAGCTGTTTTTT. It yields the protein CASSRGGTGELFF. The chain couples TRBV10-2 to TRBJ2-2, with a possible D match to TRBD1 (6 bases). Trimming removed 5 bases from V and 4 bases from J, with 8 bases in between. This CDR3 contains 13 residues. Looked up from germline, CDR1 is WSHSY and CDR2 is SAAADI.

The CDR3 DNA reads TGTGCCAGCAGTTTTGTAATCGGAGGAGACACTGAAGCTTTCTTT. Amino acid sequence: CASSFVIGGDTEAFF. The chain is built from TRBV12-3 or TRBV12-4 and TRBJ1-1; D is ambiguous. The CDR3 is made up of 15 amino acids. V was clipped by 3 bases and J by 3 bases, with 14 bases between them.

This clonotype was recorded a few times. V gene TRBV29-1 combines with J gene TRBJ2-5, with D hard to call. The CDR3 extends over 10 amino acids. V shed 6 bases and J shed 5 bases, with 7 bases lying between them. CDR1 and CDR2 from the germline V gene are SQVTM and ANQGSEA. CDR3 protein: CSVLMETQYF. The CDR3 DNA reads TGCAGCGTCCTAATGGAGACCCAGTACTTC.

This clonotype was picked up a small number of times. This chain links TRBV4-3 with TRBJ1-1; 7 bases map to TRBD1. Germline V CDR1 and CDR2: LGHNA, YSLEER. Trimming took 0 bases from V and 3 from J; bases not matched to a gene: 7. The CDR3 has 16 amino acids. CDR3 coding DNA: TGCGCCAGCAGCCAAGATTCGGTCAGGGGGTACACTGAAGCTTTCTTT. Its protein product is CASSQDSVRGYTEAFF.

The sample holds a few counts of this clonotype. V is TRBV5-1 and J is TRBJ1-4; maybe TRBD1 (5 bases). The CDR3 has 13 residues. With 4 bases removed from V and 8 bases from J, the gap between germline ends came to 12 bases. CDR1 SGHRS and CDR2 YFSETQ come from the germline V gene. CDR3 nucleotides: TGCGCCAGCAGCAAAGGGACCGGGGAAAAACTGTTTTTT. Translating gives CASSKGTGEKLFF.

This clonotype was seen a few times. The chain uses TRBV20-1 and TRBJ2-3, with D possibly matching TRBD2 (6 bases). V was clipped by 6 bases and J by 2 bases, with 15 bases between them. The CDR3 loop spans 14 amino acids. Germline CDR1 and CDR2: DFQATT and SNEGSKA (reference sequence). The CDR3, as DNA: TGCAGTGCCACGGGGGACGGAACCACAGATACGCAGTATTTT. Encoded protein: CSATGDGTTDTQYF.

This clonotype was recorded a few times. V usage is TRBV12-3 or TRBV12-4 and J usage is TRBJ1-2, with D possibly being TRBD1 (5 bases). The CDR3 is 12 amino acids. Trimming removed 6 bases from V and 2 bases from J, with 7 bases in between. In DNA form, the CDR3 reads TGTGCCAGCAGGGGGCCGAACTATGGCTACACCTTC. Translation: CASRGPNYGYTF.

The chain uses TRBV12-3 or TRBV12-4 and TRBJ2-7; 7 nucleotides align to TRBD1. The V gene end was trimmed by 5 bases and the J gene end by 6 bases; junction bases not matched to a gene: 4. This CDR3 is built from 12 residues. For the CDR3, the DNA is TGTGCCAGCAGTAACAGGGGACGCGAGCAGTACGTC. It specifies CASSNRGREQYV.

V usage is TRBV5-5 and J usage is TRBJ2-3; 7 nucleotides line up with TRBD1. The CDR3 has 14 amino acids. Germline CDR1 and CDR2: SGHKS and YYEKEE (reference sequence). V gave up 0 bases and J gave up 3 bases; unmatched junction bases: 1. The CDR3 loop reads CASSLETGTDTQYF. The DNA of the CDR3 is TGTGCCAGCAGCTTGGAGACAGGGACAGATACGCAGTATTTT.

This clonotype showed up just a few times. CDR3 in amino acids: CASSPHSGGEANEQFF. The CDR3 DNA follows: TGTGCCAGCAGCCCCCACAGCGGAGGGGAGGCTAATGAGCAGTTCTTC. The V gene is TRBV7-3, the J gene TRBJ2-1, with D perhaps TRBD2 (6 bases). Trimming removed 5 bases at V and 7 bases at J, with 21 bases between. The CDR3 is 16 residues long. Germline CDR1 is SGHTA and CDR2 is FQGTGA.

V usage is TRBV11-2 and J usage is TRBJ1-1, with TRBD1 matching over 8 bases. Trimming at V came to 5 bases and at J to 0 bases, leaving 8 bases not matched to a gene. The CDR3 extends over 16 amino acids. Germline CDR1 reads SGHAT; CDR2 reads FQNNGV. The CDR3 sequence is CASSITGGRMNTEAFF. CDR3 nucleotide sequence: TGTGCCAGCAGCATTACAGGGGGGAGAATGAACACTGAAGCTTTCTTT. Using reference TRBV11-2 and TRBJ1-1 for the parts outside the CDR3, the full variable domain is EAGVAQSPRYKIIEKRQSVAFWCNPISGHATLYWYQQILGQGPKLLIQFQNNGVVDDSQLPKDRFSAERLKGVDSTLKIQPAKLEDSAVYLCASSITGGRMNTEAFFGQGTRLTVV.

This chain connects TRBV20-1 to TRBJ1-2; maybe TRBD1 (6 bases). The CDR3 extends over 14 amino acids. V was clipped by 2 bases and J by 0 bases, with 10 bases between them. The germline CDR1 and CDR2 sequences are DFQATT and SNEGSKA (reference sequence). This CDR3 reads CSARNRVANYGYTF. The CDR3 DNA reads TGCAGTGCTAGAAACAGGGTGGCTAACTATGGCTACACCTTC.

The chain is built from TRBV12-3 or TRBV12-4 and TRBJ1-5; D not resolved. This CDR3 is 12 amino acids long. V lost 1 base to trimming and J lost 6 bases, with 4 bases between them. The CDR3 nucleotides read TGTGCCAGCAGTTTAGATTTTCAGCCCCAGCATTTT. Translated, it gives CASSLDFQPQHF.

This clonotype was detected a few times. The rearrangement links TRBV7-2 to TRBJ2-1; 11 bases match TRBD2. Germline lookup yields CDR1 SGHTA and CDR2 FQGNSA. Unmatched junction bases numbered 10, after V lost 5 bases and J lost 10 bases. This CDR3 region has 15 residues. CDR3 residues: CASSPRLAGRGEQFF. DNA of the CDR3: TGTGCCAGCAGCCCAAGACTAGCGGGACGTGGAGAGCAGTTCTTC.

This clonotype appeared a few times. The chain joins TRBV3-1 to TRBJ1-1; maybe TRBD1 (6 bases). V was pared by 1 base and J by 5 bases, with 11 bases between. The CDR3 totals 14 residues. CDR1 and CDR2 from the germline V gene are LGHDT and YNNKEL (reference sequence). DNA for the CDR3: TGTGCCAGCAGCCAAGTACAGGGACGAACTGAAGCTTTCTTT. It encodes CASSQVQGRTEAFF.

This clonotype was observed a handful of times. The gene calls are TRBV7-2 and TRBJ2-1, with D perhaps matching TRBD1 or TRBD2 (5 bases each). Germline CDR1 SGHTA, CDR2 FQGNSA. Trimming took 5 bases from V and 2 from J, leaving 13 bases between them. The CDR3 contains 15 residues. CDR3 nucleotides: TGTGCCAGCAGCATTCCCCGGGGCACCTACAATGAGCAGTTCTTC. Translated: CASSIPRGTYNEQFF.

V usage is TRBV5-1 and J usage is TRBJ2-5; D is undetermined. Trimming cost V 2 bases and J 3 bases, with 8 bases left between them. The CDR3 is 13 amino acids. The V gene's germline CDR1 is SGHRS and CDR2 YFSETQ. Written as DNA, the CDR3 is TGCGCCAGCAGCTTAGGATACAAAGAGACCCAGTACTTC. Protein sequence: CASSLGYKETQYF.

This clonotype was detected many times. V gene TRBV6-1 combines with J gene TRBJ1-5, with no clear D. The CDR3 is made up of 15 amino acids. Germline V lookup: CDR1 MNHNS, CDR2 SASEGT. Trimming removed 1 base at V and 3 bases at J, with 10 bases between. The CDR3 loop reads CASSEGPTNNQPQHF. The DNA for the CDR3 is TGTGCCAGCAGTGAAGGGCCTACCAACAATCAGCCCCAGCATTTT.